The source of this T cell receptor (beta chain) is a study of immune heterogeneity within non-small cell lung tumors. Study-level information: The tumor set comprised a few squamous cell carcinomas and 10 non-squamous carcinomas (plus 1 not otherwise specified).

Study results and limitations: Each patient largely had their own distinct set of high-frequency T-cell receptor beta clonotypes. Clonality of local T cells correlated moderately but significantly with local tumor mutational burden (R around 0.32). The study found identical dominant CDR3 beta clonotypes recurring across tumor sites within a patient, alongside site-unique high-frequency clones.

The authors amplified TCR beta CDR3 by multiplex PCR with 32 V and 13 J primers. TCRdb re-derived calls from the multiplex PCR reads in MiXCR, one entry per CDR3 protein. The sample lists some 13,000 distinct CDR3 sequences, 20% to 25% occurring once. Genomic DNA from bulk tumor acted as the template, and about 570 ng was loaded per sample. While surgery was under way, several biopsies spaced far apart were taken per primary tumor. It was patients with untreated, newly diagnosed non-small cell lung cancer who underwent curative surgery. A note on this clonotype: Its antigen is unknown. Given the absence of the conserved phenylalanine or tryptophan at the CDR3 end, a read error is likely.

Sequencing was performed on lung tumor tissue. The TCR was taken from a man aged 50 to 59 with non-small cell lung cancer.

This CDR3 reads CACSVLRDGGGELFL. In DNA, the CDR3 is TGTGCCTGCAGTGTTTTAAGGGATGGGGGCGGGGAGCTGTTTCTT. The chain combines TRBV30 with TRBJ2-2; possibly TRBD1 or TRBD2 for D (5 bases each). CDR1 and CDR2 from the germline V gene are GTSNPN and SVGIG (reference sequence). The CDR3 has 15 residues.